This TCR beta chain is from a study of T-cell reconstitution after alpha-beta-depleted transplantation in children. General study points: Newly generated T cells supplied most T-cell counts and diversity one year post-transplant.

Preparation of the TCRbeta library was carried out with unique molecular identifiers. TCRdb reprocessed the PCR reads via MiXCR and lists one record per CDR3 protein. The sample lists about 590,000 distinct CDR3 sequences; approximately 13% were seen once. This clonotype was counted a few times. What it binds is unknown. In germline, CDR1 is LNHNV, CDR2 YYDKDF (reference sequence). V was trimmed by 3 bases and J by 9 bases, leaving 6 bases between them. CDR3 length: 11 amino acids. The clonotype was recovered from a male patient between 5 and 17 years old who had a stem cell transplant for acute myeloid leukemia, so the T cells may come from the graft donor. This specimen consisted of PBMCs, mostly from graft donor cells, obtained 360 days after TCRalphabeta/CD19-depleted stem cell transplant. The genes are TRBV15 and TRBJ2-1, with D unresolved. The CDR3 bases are TGTGCCACCAGCAGGGCATTTGAGCAGTTCTTC. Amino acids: CATSRAFEQFF.